Shown below are 4 T cell receptor beta chains from a single sample sequenced in a study of radiotherapy plus CTLA-4 blockade in lung cancer. Assay used: immunoSEQ multiplex PCR; TCRdb lists only in-frame clones, some missing. The sample holds about 87,000 clones, around 87% seen once. This specimen consisted of peripheral blood, obtained from a patient treated with radiotherapy plus ipilimumab. The origin of the receptors is a human donor with non-small cell lung cancer that progressed on radiotherapy plus ipilimumab.

V usage is TRBV5-4 and J usage is TRBJ2-1; unclear D gene. The CDR3 runs to 14 residues. Germline CDR1 and CDR2: SGHNT and YYREEE (reference sequence). The ends were cut back, 0 bases at V and 6 bases at J, with 10 bases in the middle. The CDR3 sequence: CASSLGDRCNEQFF. CDR3 DNA sequence: TGTGCCAGCAGCTTGGGCGACCGATGCAATGAGCAGTTCTTC.

V gene TRBV7-3 combines with J gene TRBJ2-7; TRBD1 matches at 9 bases. With V trimmed by 5 bases and J by 6 bases, 5 bases remained unmatched. CDR1 is SGHTA, CDR2 FQGTGA, per germline. The CDR3 runs to 13 residues. The CDR3 loop reads CASSRDRVGEQYF. Here the CDR3 DNA reads TGTGCCAGCAGCCGGGACAGGGTAGGCGAGCAGTACTTC.

The chain has TRBV18 and TRBJ2-7; 7 bases agree with TRBD2. After removal of 2 bases from V and 5 bases from J, the junction contained 6 bases not matched to a gene. The germline V gene has CDR1 KGHSH and CDR2 LQKENI. CDR3 length: 14 amino acids. CDR3 region: CASSPGGGPHEQYF. The CDR3 DNA follows: TGTGCCAGCTCACCAGGGGGAGGGCCCCACGAGCAGTACTTC.

The V call is TRBV30, the J call TRBJ1-1, with 8 bases lining up with TRBD1. CDR3 length: 13 amino acids. The V gene's germline CDR1 is GTSNPN and CDR2 SVGIG (reference sequence). After removal of 7 bases from V and 0 bases from J, the junction contained 4 bases not matched to a gene. CDR3 in DNA: TGTGCCTACTCGGGACAGGTGAACACTGAAGCTTTCTTT. The encoded protein is CAYSGQVNTEAFF.